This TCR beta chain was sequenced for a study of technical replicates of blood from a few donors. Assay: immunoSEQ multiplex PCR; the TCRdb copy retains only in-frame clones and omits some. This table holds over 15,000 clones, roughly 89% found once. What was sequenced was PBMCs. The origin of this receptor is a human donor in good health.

The CDR3 coding sequence is TGTGCCAGCAGTAGTCCTCCTTGGCCTGAAGCTTTCTTT. Translation gives CASSSPPWPEAFF. The chain couples TRBV6-5 to TRBJ1-1; D gene uncertain. The CDR3 loop spans 13 amino acids. The V gene lost 5 bases and the J gene lost 6 bases, with 13 bases spanning the gap. Germline V gene data show CDR1 as MNHEY and CDR2 as SVGAGI.